This T cell receptor (beta chain) is drawn from a study of OX40 agonist ivuxolimab in advanced cancers. Whole-study context: Ivuxolimab doses were 0.01, 0.1, 0.3, 1.5, 3 or 10 mg/kg every 2 weeks.

TCRdb's copy holds only in-frame clones and misses some; the assay was immunoSEQ multiplex PCR. The repertoire has tens of thousands of clones, roughly 90% of them found once; the top ten carry 2.8%. Enrollment shut out patients with autoimmune disease history or systemic immunosuppression. The CDR3 spans 13 residues. Germline values: CDR1 WSHSY, CDR2 SAAADI. V gave up 10 bases and J gave up 4 bases, with 16 bases separating them. This receptor was taken from an adult with an advanced solid tumor such as melanoma, head and neck, liver or kidney cancer. Sequencing used CD4+ or CD8+ T cells sorted from blood, obtained in a trial of the OX40 agonist ivuxolimab. The chain joins TRBV10-2 to TRBJ1-2; no firm D call. CDR3 amino acids: CATCERPFYGYTF. The CDR3 region has the DNA TGCGCCACGTGTGAGAGGCCATTCTATGGCTACACCTTC.